The clone carrying this T cell receptor (beta chain) was seen more than once but under ten times. The CDR3 extends over 13 amino acids. V shed 6 bases, J shed 3 bases, and the junction held 5 bases outside the gene matches. The germline CDR1 and CDR2 sequences are SNHLY and FYNNEI. Genomic DNA, the template, was used for profiling of the TCR beta VDJ and CDR3. TCRdb reprocessed the reads with MiXCR, giving one entry per CDR3 protein. Of roughly 300,000 distinct CDR3 sequences detected, 55% to 65% appear once; the ten largest clones hold roughly 8%. The data originate from a study of CD8+CD57+ T cells in acquired aplastic anemia.

The sequence came from a human donor with severe aplastic anemia or a healthy control (not recorded which). This chain joins TRBV2 and TRBJ2-7, with 7 positions matching TRBD2. Sequences were obtained from sorted CD4+, CD8+, or CD8+CD57+ T cells (not recorded which) from PBMCs. The CDR3 DNA is TGTGCCAGCAGGTTAGGGACTAACTACGAGCAGTACTTC. Its protein product is CASRLGTNYEQYF.